The 27 T cell receptor beta chains below come from one sample, sequenced in a study of cytomegalovirus exposure and HLA in healthy donors. Both 60 Vbeta primers and 13 Jbeta primers went into the PCR. TCRdb's copy holds only in-frame clones and misses some; the assay was immunoSEQ multiplex PCR. The sample includes about 160,000 clones, roughly 80% of them seen just once. Source material: PBMCs. These receptors originate from a male donor in good health and CMV-seronegative.

A few counts support this clone. V usage is TRBV6-1 and J usage is TRBJ1-1; no definite D call. Germline V lookup: CDR1 MNHNS, CDR2 SASEGT. The CDR3 consists of 13 residues. Trimming took off 6 bases at V and 0 bases at J, with 8 bases between the two ends. CDR3 DNA sequence: TGTGCCAGCAGCCTAGGAATGAACACTGAAGCTTTCTTT. Protein product: CASSLGMNTEAFF.

The chain joins TRBV5-6 to TRBJ2-1; TRBD2 aligns across 11 bases. Trimming cost V 5 bases and J 4 bases; bases outside gene matches: 11. Germline lookup yields CDR1 SGHDT and CDR2 YYEEEE. CDR3 length: 17 amino acids. The CDR3 bases are TGTGCCAGCAGTACTAGCGGGAGTTTACTGGCTTACAATGAGCAGTTCTTC. Its protein is CASSTSGSLLAYNEQFF.

The V and J genes are TRBV5-5 and TRBJ1-6; maybe TRBD1 (6 bases). V dropped 2 bases and J dropped 10 bases, with 10 bases sitting between them. CDR1 is SGHKS, CDR2 YYEKEE, per germline (reference sequence). The CDR3 spans 13 residues. The CDR3 nucleotides are TGTGCCAGCAGCTTAGGGACAACCTCACCCCTCCACTTT. This codes for CASSLGTTSPLHF.

This chain joins TRBV6-6 and TRBJ2-1, with TRBD2 matching over 13 bases. CDR3 length: 15 residues. The trim removed 5 bases at V and 6 bases at J, leaving 4 bases unmatched. CDR1 is MNHNY and CDR2 is SVGAGI in the germline V gene (reference sequence). In DNA form, the CDR3 reads TGTGCCAGCAGTGAGGGACTAGCGGGAATCAATGAGCAGTTCTTC. Translation gives CASSEGLAGINEQFF.

V usage is TRBV19 and J usage is TRBJ1-3; D remains ambiguous. The ends were cut back, 3 bases at V and 1 base at J, with 7 bases in the middle. Per the germline V gene, CDR1 is LNHDA and CDR2 is SQIVND (reference sequence). This CDR3 contains 14 residues. This CDR3 reads CASSIGASGNTIYF. The CDR3 nucleotides read TGTGCCAGTAGTATCGGTGCTTCTGGAAACACCATATATTTT.

This sequence joins TRBV4-3 and TRBJ2-7, with 7 nucleotides matching TRBD1. This CDR3 has 15 residues. Trimming at V came to 3 bases and at J to 0 bases, leaving 5 bases not matched to a gene. CDR1 is LGHNA and CDR2 is YSLEER in the germline V gene. The DNA of the CDR3 is TGCGCCAGCAGCCAGCTGACAGGGAGCTCCTACGAGCAGTACTTC. It specifies CASSQLTGSSYEQYF.

Written as DNA, the CDR3 is TGTGCCAGCAGTCGTAACAGGGGGAATGAGCAGTTCTTC. Translating gives CASSRNRGNEQFF. The chain couples TRBV27 to TRBJ2-1, with 8 positions matching TRBD1. Germline V gene lookup returns CDR1 MNHEY and CDR2 SMNVEV (reference sequence). The junction had 4 bases not matched to a gene; V was cut back by 5 bases and J by 7 bases. This CDR3 is 13 amino acids long.

DNA of the CDR3: TGTGCAAGTCGCTTAGCCGAGTGGGACAGCAGGCTTCGATATGGCTACACCTTC. Translation gives CASRLAEWDSRLRYGYTF. The V call is TRBV12-2, the J call TRBJ1-2; the tabulated D call, TRBD1, remains unverified against the DNA. TRBV12-2 is a pseudogene. This CDR3 has 18 residues.

The genes are TRBV6-1 and TRBJ2-5, with TRBD1 identical over 10 bases. Germline V gives CDR1 MNHNS, CDR2 SASEGT. This CDR3 has 14 amino acids. The junction had 8 bases not matched to a gene; V was cut back by 6 bases and J by 7 bases. The CDR3 nucleotides read TGTGCCAGCAGGACCGGGACAGGGGAACGGACCCAGTACTTC. This encodes CASRTGTGERTQYF.

On this clone itself: Relative to the germline gene, one junction end is altered; a read error may explain this. The chain couples TRBV7-8 to TRBJ1-5; D is unclear. This CDR3 region has 14 residues. CDR1 and CDR2 (germline): SGHVS, FQNEAQ. The CDR3 sequence: CASSLSGSNQPQNF. The CDR3 bases are TGTGCCAGCAGCTTGTCGGGGAGCAATCAGCCCCAGAATTTT.

The V and J genes are TRBV28 and TRBJ1-4, with TRBD1 matching 8 bases. Germline V gene data show CDR1 as MDHEN and CDR2 as SYDVKM. With 6 bases clipped from V and 8 bases from J, the junction kept 14 bases outside the gene matches. The CDR3 length is 16 residues. CDR3 loop: CASSRRRGQGYEKLFF. The CDR3 region has the DNA TGTGCCAGCAGCCGTAGGCGCGGACAGGGTTACGAAAAACTGTTTTTT.

The sample holds one count of this clone. The chain recombines TRBV28 with TRBJ2-7; unclear D gene. CDR3 length equals 13 residues. Germline CDR1 is MDHEN and CDR2 is SYDVKM. Trimming stripped 3 bases from V and 0 bases from J, with 6 bases between. The CDR3 region is CASSLGNSYEQYF. CDR3 nucleotide sequence: TGTGCCAGCAGTTTGGGCAACTCCTACGAGCAGTACTTC.

The rearrangement joins TRBV5-4 to TRBJ2-1; the D gene is possibly TRBD1 (7 bases). The CDR3 length is 13 residues. The germline V gene has CDR1 SGHNT and CDR2 YYREEE (reference sequence). The V and J ends lost 0 bases and 13 bases respectively, with 14 bases between them. CDR3 region: CASSLGEDRHQFF. For the CDR3, the DNA is TGTGCCAGCAGCTTGGGGGAGGACAGGCATCAGTTCTTC. Combining the CDR3 with reference TRBV5-4 and TRBJ2-1 gives the whole variable domain ETGVTQSPTHLIKTRGQQVTLRCSSQSGHNTVSWYQQALGQGPQFIFQYYREEENGRGNFPPRFSGLQFPNYSSELNVNALELDDSALYLCASSLGEDRHQFFGPGTRLTVL.

The V call is TRBV7-9, the J call TRBJ2-5; 7 bases align to TRBD1. Germline loops: CDR1 SEHNR, CDR2 FQNEAQ (reference sequence). Trimming removed 7 bases from V and 0 bases from J; junction bases left unmatched: 2. The CDR3 length is 13 residues. The CDR3 DNA reads as TGTGCCAGCACCGACAGGGACCAAGAGACCCAGTACTTC. This translates into CASTDRDQETQYF.

The genes are TRBV25-1 and TRBJ2-1; D perhaps matches TRBD2 (6 bases). In germline, CDR1 is MGHDK, CDR2 SYGVNS. CDR3 length: 16 residues. The V end lost 2 bases, the J end lost 7 bases, and 18 bases lay between the germline ends. The CDR3 nucleotides read TGTGCCAGCAGTGAAGGTTTCGGGAATGGGGGGAATGAGCAGTTCTTC. Its protein is CASSEGFGNGGNEQFF.

This clone has a handful of counts. The chain couples TRBV5-5 to TRBJ2-1; perhaps TRBD1 as D (5 bases). The CDR3 length is 12 residues. CDR1 SGHKS and CDR2 YYEKEE come from the germline V gene (reference sequence). Trimming cost V 0 bases and J 10 bases, with 8 bases left between them. The CDR3 bases are TGTGCCAGCAGCTTGGGGACAAAAGAGCAGTTCTTC. Translating gives CASSLGTKEQFF.

The V gene is TRBV18, the J gene TRBJ1-5; 8 bases agree with TRBD1. From germline, CDR1 is KGHSH and CDR2 LQKENI. The CDR3 runs to 16 residues. The V segment lost 3 bases and the J segment 7 bases; nucleotides outside the gene matches: 11. The CDR3 DNA reads as TGTGCCAGCTCACCCACTGGACAGGGTTCAATACAGCCCCAGCATTTT. It specifies CASSPTGQGSIQPQHF.

The chain is built from TRBV7-6 and TRBJ1-4; 8 bases are shared with TRBD1. Germline assignment: CDR1 SGHVS and CDR2 FNYEAQ. Trimming cost V 0 bases and J 8 bases; bases outside gene matches: 8. The CDR3 is 16 amino acids. CDR3 sequence (DNA): TGTGCCAGCAGCTTAGCGCGTCAGGGGGCGAGGGAAAAACTGTTTTTT. This gives the protein CASSLARQGAREKLFF.

The chain employs TRBV4-2 and TRBJ2-1; TRBD2 is a possible D gene (6 bases). CDR3 length equals 17 residues. Germline V gene data show CDR1 as LGHNA and CDR2 as YNFKEQ. V was shortened by 0 bases and J by 0 bases, with 12 bases between the two germline ends. CDR3 nucleotide sequence: TGTGCCAGCAGCCAAGAAGACCGGGGGAGCTCCTACAATGAGCAGTTCTTC. Its translation: CASSQEDRGSSYNEQFF.

This chain connects TRBV29-1 to TRBJ1-3; D is unclear. This CDR3 has 11 residues. The germline V gene has CDR1 SQVTM and CDR2 ANQGSEA. The CDR3 region is CRFYNPNTIYF. CDR3 in DNA: TGCAGGTTTTACAACCCCAACACCATATATTTT.

The chain carries TRBV6-5 and TRBJ1-5; TRBD1 aligns across 7 bases. V trimming: 1 base; J trimming: 4 bases; junction bases outside the gene matches: 1. CDR1 and CDR2 from the germline V gene are MNHEY and SVGAGI. The CDR3 runs to 14 residues. The CDR3 DNA reads as TGTGCCAGCAGTTACTGGGACAGTAATCAGCCCCAGCATTTT. This translates into CASSYWDSNQPQHF.

The rearrangement joins TRBV9 to TRBJ2-3; the D is unclear. Germline lookup yields CDR1 SGDLS and CDR2 YYNGEE. With 0 bases removed from V and 4 bases from J, the gap between germline ends came to 21 bases. This CDR3 has 18 amino acids. The CDR3 sequence: CASSVVSPGSGSPDTQYF. The CDR3 coding sequence is TGTGCCAGCAGCGTAGTATCCCCCGGTTCTGGTTCTCCAGATACGCAGTATTTT.

The chain links TRBV19 to TRBJ2-7; 7 positions agree with TRBD1. The junction had 13 bases not matched to a gene; V was cut back by 3 bases and J by 5 bases. CDR1 LNHDA and CDR2 SQIVND come from the germline V gene (reference sequence). The CDR3 length is 16 residues. The CDR3 is CASSIIRQGEGHEQYF. The CDR3 DNA reads TGTGCCAGTAGTATCATACGACAGGGTGAGGGGCACGAGCAGTACTTC.

The rearrangement links TRBV5-1 to TRBJ2-1; 8 bases map to TRBD2. The germline CDR1 and CDR2 sequences are SGHRS and YFSETQ. J was trimmed by 4 bases and V by 1 base; bases with no gene match: 10. CDR3 length: 17 residues. DNA of the CDR3: TGCGCCAGCAGCTTGTCGATAGCGGGAATGCCTTACAATGAGCAGTTCTTC. Its protein is CASSLSIAGMPYNEQFF.

The chain joins TRBV28 to TRBJ2-5; TRBD1 matches at 8 bases. The V gene's germline CDR1 is MDHEN and CDR2 SYDVKM. This CDR3 has 13 residues. V gave up 7 bases and J gave up 4 bases; unmatched junction bases: 5. The CDR3 DNA follows: TGTGCCAGCATGCAGGGGGCGAGAGAGACCCAGTACTTC. This codes for CASMQGARETQYF.

The chain recombines TRBV5-1 with TRBJ2-7; TRBD2 matches at 10 bases. J lost 5 bases, V lost 1 base, and 30 bases had no gene match. This CDR3 contains 23 residues. Germline assignment: CDR1 SGHRS and CDR2 YFSETQ. DNA for the CDR3: TGCGCCAGCAGCTTGTACCTCGGGACCCAAGAGGCCAGCGGGAGGGCCAAGTTCCACGAGCAGTACTTC. Its protein is CASSLYLGTQEASGRAKFHEQYF.

The chain employs TRBV13 and TRBJ2-5, with D perhaps matching TRBD1 (6 bases). Germline CDR1 PRHDT, CDR2 FYEKMQ (reference sequence). Trimming left V 5 bases short and J 5 bases short, with 18 bases between. The CDR3 length is 15 residues. CDR3 amino acids: CASSPTGHLRETQYF. CDR3 DNA: TGTGCCAGCAGCCCTACGGGACACCTGAGGGAGACCCAGTACTTC.